The source of this T cell receptor (beta chain) is a study of blood T cells in healthy people across ages. With V trimmed by 3 bases and J by 2 bases, 10 bases remained unmatched. Germline V gene lookup returns CDR1 MGHRA and CDR2 YSYEKL. The CDR3 totals 16 residues. About this clonotype: Possible read error: a much larger clone is one base away.

PCR was performed a second time for about 6 to 12 cycles using a sample-barcoded 5' primer and a J-beta primer mix. TCRdb re-called the 5' RACE reads with MiXCR, one entry per CDR3 protein. The table records around 2 million distinct CDR3 sequences, roughly two fifths of them present only once. The sequencing input was blood. The chain couples TRBV4-1 to TRBJ2-7; 7 nucleotides align to TRBD2. The clonotype was recovered from a human donor in good health. The chain's CDR3 is CASSHEGTGGPYEQYF. The CDR3 DNA follows: TGCGCCAGCAGCCATGAGGGGACGGGGGGACCCTACGAGCAGTACTTC.